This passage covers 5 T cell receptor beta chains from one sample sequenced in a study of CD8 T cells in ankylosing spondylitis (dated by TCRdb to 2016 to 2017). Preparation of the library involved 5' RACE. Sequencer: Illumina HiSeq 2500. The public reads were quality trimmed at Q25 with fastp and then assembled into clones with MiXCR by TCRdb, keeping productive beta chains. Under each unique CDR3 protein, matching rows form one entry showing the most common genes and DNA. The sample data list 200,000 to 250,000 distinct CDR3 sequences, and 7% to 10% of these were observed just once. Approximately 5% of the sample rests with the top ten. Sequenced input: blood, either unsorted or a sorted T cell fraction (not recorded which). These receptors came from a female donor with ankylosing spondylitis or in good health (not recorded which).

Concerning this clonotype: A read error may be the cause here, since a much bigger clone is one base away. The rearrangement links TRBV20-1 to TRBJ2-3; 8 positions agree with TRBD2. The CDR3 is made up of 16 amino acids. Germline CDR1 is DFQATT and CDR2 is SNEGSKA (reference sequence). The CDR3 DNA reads TGCTGTGCTCGAGGGCGGACTAGCAGACAACAAGATACGCAGTATTTT. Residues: CCARGRTSRQQDTQYF.

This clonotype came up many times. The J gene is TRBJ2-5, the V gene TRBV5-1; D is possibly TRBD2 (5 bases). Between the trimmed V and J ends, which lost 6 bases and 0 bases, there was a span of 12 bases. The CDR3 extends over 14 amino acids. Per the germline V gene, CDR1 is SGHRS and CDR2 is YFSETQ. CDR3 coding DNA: TGCGCCAGCACCCTCAGCGGTAACCAAGAGACCCAGTACTTC. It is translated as CASTLSGNQETQYF.

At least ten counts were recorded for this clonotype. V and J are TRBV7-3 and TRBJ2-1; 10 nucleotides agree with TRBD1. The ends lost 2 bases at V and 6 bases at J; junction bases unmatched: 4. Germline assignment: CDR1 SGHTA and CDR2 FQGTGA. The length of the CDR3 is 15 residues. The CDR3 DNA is TGTGCCAGCAGCTTACTAGGACAGGGGGTCAATGAGCAGTTCTTC. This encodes CASSLLGQGVNEQFF.

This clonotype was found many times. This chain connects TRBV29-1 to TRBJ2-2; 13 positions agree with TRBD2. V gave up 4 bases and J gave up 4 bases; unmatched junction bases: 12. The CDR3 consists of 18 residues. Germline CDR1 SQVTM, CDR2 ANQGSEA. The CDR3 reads CSVVGVLAGGHGTGELFF. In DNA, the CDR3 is TGCAGCGTTGTAGGCGTACTAGCGGGAGGGCACGGCACCGGGGAGCTGTTTTTT.

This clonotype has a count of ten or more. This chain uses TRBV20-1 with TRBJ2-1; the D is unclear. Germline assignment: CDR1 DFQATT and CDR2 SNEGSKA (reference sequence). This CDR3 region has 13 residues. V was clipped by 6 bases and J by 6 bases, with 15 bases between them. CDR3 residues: CSAPTHALNEQFF. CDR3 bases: TGCAGTGCGCCCACCCACGCCCTCAATGAGCAGTTCTTC.